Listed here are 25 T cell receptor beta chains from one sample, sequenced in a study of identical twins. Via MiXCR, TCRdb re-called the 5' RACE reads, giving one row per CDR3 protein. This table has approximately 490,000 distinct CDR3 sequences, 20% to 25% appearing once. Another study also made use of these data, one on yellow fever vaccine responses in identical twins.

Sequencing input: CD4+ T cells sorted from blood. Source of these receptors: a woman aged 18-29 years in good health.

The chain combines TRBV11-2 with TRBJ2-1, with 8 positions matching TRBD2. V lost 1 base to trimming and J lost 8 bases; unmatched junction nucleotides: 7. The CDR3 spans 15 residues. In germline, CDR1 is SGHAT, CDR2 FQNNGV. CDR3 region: CASSLVRGRMDEQFF. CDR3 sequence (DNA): TGTGCCAGCAGCTTAGTTCGCGGGAGGATGGATGAGCAGTTCTTC.

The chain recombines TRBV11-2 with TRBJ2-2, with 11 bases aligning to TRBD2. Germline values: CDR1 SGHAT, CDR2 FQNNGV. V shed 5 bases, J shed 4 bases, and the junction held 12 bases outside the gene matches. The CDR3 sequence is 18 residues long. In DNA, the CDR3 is TGTGCCAGCAGCCTCTGGACTAGCGGGCTCCCCCCCACCGGGGAGCTGTTTTTT. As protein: CASSLWTSGLPPTGELFF.

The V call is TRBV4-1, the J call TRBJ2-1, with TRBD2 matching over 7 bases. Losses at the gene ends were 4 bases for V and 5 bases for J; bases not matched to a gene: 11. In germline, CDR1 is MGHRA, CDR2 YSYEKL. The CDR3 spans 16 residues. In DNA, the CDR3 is TGCGCCAGCAGCCGAGGGCCGGCTAGCGGCCACAATGAGCAGTTCTTC. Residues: CASSRGPASGHNEQFF.

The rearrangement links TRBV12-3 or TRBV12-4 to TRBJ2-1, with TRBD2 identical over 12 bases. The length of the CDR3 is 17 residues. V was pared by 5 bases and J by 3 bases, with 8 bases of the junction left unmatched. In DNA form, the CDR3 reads TGTGCCAGCAGTCTCCCGCCGGGACTAGCGGGCTACAATGAGCAGTTCTTC. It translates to CASSLPPGLAGYNEQFF.

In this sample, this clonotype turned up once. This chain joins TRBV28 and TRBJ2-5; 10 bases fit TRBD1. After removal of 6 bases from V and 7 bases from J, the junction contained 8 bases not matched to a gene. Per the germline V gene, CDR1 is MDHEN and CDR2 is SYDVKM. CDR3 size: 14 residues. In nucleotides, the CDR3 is TGTGCCAGCAGGGGGACAGGGGCTTACGTGACCCAGTACTTC. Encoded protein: CASRGTGAYVTQYF.

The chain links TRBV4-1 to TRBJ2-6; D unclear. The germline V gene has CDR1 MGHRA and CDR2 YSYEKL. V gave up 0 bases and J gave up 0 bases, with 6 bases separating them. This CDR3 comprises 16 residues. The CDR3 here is CASSQDYTSGANVLTF. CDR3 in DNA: TGCGCCAGCAGCCAAGATTACACCTCTGGGGCCAACGTCCTGACTTTC.

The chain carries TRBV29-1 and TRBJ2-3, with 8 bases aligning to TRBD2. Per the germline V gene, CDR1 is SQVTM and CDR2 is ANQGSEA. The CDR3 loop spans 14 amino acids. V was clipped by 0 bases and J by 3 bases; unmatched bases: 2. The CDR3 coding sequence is TGCAGCGTTGAAGATAGCGGGAAAACAGATACGCAGTATTTT. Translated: CSVEDSGKTDTQYF.

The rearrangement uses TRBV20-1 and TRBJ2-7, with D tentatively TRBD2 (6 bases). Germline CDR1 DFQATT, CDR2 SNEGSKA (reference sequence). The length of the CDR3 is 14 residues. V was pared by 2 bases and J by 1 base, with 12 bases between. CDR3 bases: TGCAGTGCTAGACTGGAGGGAGGTTCCTACGAGCAGTACTTC. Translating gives CSARLEGGSYEQYF.

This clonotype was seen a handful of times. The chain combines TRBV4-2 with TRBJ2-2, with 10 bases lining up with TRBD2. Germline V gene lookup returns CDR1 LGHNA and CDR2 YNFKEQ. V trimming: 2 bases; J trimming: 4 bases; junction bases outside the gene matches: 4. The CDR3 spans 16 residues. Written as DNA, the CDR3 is TGTGCCAGCAGCCAACTAGCGGGGGCCATCACCGGGGAGCTGTTTTTT. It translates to CASSQLAGAITGELFF.

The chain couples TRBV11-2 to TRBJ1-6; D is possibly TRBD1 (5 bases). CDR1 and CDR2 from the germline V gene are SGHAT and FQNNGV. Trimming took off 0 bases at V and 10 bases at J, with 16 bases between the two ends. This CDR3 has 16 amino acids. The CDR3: CASSLETGTSGSPLHF. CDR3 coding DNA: TGTGCCAGCAGCTTAGAAACCGGGACGTCAGGATCACCCCTCCACTTT.

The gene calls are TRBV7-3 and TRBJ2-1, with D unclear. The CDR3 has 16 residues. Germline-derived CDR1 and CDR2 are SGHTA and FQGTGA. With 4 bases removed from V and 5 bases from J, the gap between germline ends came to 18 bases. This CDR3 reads CASSSPPVGPDNEQFF. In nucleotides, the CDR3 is TGTGCCAGCAGCTCCCCCCCGGTAGGGCCCGACAATGAGCAGTTCTTC.

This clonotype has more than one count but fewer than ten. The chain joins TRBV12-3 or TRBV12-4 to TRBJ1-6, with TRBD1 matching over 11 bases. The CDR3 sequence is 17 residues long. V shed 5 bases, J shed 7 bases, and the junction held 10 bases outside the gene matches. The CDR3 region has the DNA TGTGCCAGCAGTACCCGATCCGGGACAGGGGGGAATTCACCCCTCCACTTT. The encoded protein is CASSTRSGTGGNSPLHF.

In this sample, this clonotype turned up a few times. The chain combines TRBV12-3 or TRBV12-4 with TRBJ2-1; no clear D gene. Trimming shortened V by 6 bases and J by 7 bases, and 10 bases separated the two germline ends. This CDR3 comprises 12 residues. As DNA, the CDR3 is TGTGCCAGCAGACCCAGCTGGAATGAGCAGTTCTTC. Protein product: CASRPSWNEQFF.

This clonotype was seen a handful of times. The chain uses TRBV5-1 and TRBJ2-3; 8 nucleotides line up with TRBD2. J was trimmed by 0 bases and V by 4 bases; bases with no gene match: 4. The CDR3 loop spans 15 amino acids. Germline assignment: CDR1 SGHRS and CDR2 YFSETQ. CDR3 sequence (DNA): TGCGCCAGCAGCGTTAGCGGGGCTAGCACAGATACGCAGTATTTT. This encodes CASSVSGASTDTQYF.

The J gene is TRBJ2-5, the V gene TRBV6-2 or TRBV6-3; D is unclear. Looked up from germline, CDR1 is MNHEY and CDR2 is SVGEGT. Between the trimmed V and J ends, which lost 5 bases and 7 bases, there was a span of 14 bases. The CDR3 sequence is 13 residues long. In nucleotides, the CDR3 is TGTGCCAGCAGTGGTATTACCCTCGCGACCCAGTACTTC. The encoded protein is CASSGITLATQYF.

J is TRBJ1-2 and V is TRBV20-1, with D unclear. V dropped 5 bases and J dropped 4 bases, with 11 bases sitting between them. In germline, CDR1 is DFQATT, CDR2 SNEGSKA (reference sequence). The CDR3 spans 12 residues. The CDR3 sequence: CSAPDRGYGYTF. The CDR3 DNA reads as TGCAGTGCTCCAGACCGCGGCTATGGCTACACCTTC.

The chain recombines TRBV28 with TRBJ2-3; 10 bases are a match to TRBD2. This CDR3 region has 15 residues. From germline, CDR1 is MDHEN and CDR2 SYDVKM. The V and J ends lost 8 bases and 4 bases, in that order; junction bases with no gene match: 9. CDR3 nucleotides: TGTGCCAGCGGGGGGGAGCGGGAGGGCCCAGATACGCAGTATTTT. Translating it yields CASGGEREGPDTQYF.

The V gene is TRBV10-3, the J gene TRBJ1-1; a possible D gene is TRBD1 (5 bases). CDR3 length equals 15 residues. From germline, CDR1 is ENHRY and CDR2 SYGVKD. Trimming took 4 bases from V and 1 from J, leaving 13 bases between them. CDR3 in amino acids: CAISAGGIGNTEAFF. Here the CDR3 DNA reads TGTGCCATCAGTGCCGGGGGAATCGGGAACACTGAAGCTTTCTTT.

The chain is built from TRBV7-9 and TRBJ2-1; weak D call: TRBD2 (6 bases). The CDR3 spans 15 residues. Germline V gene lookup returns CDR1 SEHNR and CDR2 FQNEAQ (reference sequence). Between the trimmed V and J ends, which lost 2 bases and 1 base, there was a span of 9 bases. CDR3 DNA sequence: TGTGCCAGCAGCTTACAGGAGGGGTCCTACAATGAGCAGTTCTTC. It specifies CASSLQEGSYNEQFF.

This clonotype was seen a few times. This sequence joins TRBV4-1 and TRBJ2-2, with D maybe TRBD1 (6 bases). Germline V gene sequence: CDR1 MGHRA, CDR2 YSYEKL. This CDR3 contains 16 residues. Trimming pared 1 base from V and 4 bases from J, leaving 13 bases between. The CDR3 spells CASSQVQGLGTGELFF. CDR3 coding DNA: TGCGCCAGCAGCCAAGTGCAGGGGCTAGGCACCGGGGAGCTGTTTTTT.

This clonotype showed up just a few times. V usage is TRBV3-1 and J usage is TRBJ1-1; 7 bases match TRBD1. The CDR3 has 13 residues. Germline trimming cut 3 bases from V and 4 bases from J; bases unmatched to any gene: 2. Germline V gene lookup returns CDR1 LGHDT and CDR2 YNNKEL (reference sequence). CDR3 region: CASSHGTATEAFF. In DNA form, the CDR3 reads TGTGCCAGCAGCCACGGGACAGCCACTGAAGCTTTCTTT.

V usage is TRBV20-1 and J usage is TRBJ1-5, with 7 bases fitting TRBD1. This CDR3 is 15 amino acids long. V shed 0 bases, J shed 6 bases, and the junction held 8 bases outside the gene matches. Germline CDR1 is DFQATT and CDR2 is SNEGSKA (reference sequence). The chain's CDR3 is CSAREGGRVGQPQHF. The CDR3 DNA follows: TGCAGTGCTAGAGAAGGGGGCAGGGTTGGTCAGCCCCAGCATTTT.

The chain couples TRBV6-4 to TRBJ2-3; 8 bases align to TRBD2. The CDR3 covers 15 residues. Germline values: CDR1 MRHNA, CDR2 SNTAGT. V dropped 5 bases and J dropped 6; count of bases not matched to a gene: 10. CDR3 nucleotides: TGTGCCAGCAGTTTGAGCGGGGGAGTCCCGGATACGCAGTATTTT. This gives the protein CASSLSGGVPDTQYF.

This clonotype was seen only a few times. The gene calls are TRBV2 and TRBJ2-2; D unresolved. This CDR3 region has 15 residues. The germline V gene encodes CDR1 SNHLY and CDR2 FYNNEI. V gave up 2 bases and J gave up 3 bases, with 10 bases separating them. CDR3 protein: CASSETPSHTGELFF. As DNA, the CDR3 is TGTGCCAGCAGTGAAACCCCCAGCCACACCGGGGAGCTGTTTTTT.

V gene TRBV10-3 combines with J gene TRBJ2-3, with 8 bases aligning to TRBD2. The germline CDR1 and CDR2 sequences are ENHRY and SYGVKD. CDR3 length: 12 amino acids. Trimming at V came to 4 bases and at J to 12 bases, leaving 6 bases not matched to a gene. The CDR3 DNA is TGTGCCATCAGTGTCGGGACTAGTCTCCAGTATTTT. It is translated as CAISVGTSLQYF.